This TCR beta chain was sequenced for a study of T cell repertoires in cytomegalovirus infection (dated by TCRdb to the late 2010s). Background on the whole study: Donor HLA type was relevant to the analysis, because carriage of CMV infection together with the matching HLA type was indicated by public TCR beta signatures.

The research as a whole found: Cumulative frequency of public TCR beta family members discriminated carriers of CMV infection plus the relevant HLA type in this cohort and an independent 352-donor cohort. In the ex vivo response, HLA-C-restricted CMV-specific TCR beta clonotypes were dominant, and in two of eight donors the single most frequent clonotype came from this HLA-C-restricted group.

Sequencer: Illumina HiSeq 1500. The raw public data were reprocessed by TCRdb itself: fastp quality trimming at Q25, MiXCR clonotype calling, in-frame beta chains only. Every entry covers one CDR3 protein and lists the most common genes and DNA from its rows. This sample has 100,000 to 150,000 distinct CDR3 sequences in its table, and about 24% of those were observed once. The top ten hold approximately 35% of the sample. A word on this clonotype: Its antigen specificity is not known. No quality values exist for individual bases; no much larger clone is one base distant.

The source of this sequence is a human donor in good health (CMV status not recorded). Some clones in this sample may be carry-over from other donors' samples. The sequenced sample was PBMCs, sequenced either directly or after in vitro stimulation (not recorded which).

The DNA reads TGCAGCGTTACCCCCGGGACCCAACTAGGCAAAAACATTCAGTACTTC. Translated, it reads CSVTPGTQLGKNIQYF. In this chain, TRBV29-1 is recombined with TRBJ2-4; the D gene could be either TRBD1 or TRBD2, each agreeing at 5 bases. Cut back by 5 bases and 3 bases, the V and J ends lie 20 bases apart. Including cysteine and phenylalanine, the CDR3 has 16 amino acids. This entry keeps only the CDR3 DNA: 48 bases, framed from base 1. CDR1 and CDR2 are read off the germline V gene as SQVTM and ANQGSEA.